These 27 T cell receptor beta chains were all obtained from the same sample, sequenced in a study of T cell repertoires in cytomegalovirus infection. TCRdb fed the reads into MiXCR, producing one record per CDR3 protein. The repertoire includes 750,000 to 900,000 distinct CDR3 sequences, under 35% of them detected once, and roughly 14% sits in the top ten. These receptors are not linked to any known antigen. This sample comprised cultured CD8+ T cells from PBMCs, obtained from culture after CMV antigen stimulation. Source of these receptors: a human donor in good health (CMV status not recorded). Some clones in this sample may be carry-over from other donors' samples.

The chain links TRBV28 to TRBJ1-6; 9 bases match TRBD1. Germline V lookup: CDR1 MDHEN, CDR2 SYDVKM. V shed 5 bases, J shed 9 bases, and the junction held 20 bases outside the gene matches. CDR3 length: 19 residues. The DNA of the CDR3 is TGTGCCAGCAGTATCACCCCGGGACAGGGAGGGTATACAGGTTCACCCCTCCACTTT. Protein sequence: CASSITPGQGGYTGSPLHF.

This chain connects TRBV7-8 to TRBJ1-6; D is perhaps TRBD1 (5 bases). The V and J ends lost 7 bases and 12 bases respectively, with 25 bases between them. The CDR3 is 16 residues long. Germline loops: CDR1 SGHVS, CDR2 FQNEAQ. CDR3 in amino acids: CASNPDPGLGSEPLHF. CDR3 coding DNA: TGTGCCAGCAACCCAGACCCGGGACTGGGGAGTGAACCCCTCCACTTT.

There are a few counts of this clonotype. The chain couples TRBV12-3 or TRBV12-4 to TRBJ1-1, with TRBD1 matching over 7 bases. The CDR3 is 17 amino acids. J lost 0 bases, V lost 2 bases, and 9 bases had no gene match. CDR3 loop: CASSLIDRVPMNTEAFF. CDR3 DNA: TGTGCCAGCAGTTTAATCGACAGGGTGCCGATGAACACTGAAGCTTTCTTT.

This clonotype was detected ten times or more. The V and J genes are TRBV7-6 and TRBJ1-4; a possible D gene is TRBD1 (5 bases). The CDR3 consists of 15 residues. In germline, CDR1 is SGHVS, CDR2 FNYEAQ. Trimming cost V 5 bases and J 6 bases, with 16 bases left between them. CDR3 in DNA: TGTGCCAGCAGCCCGGGGACGGTGGACTATGAAAAACTGTTTTTT. Translation gives CASSPGTVDYEKLFF. The full variable domain, in which reference TRBV7-6 and TRBJ1-4 provide the parts outside the CDR3, is GAGVSQSPRYKVTKRGQDVALRCDPISGHVSLYWYRQALGQGPEFLTYFNYEAQQDKSGLPNDRFSAERPEGSISTLTIQRTEQRDSAMYRCASSPGTVDYEKLFFGSGTQLSVL.

This chain joins TRBV28 and TRBJ2-3, with TRBD2 matching over 10 bases. The J segment lost 5 bases and the V segment lost 5 bases, leaving 4 bases of the junction unmatched. The CDR3 totals 14 residues. Germline CDR1 is MDHEN and CDR2 is SYDVKM. CDR3 region: CASSHSGGKDTQYF. CDR3 DNA: TGTGCCAGCAGTCATAGCGGGGGGAAAGATACGCAGTATTTT.

The chain recombines TRBV27 with TRBJ2-1; D is perhaps TRBD1 (5 bases). V was trimmed by 3 bases and J by 8 bases, leaving 8 bases between them. The CDR3 extends over 12 amino acids. In germline, CDR1 is MNHEY, CDR2 SMNVEV (reference sequence). CDR3 DNA: TGTGCCAGCAGTTTCAGGGTTGATGAGCAGTTCTTC. Its protein product is CASSFRVDEQFF.

The chain joins TRBV20-1 to TRBJ1-4; 10 bases are a match to TRBD1. The CDR3 spans 18 residues. Germline CDR1 DFQATT, CDR2 SNEGSKA (reference sequence). The V segment lost 6 bases and the J segment 8 bases; nucleotides outside the gene matches: 21. The CDR3 DNA sequence: TGCAGTGCGGGATCCCCCGGGACAGGGGAAGAAGACGGGGAAAAACTGTTTTTT. Its translation is CSAGSPGTGEEDGEKLFF.

This clonotype was detected only a few times. The J gene is TRBJ2-3, the V gene TRBV9; possibly TRBD1 for D (6 bases). The germline V gene encodes CDR1 SGDLS and CDR2 YYNGEE. Trimming took 4 bases from V and 5 from J, leaving 11 bases between them. There are 13 residues in the CDR3. DNA of the CDR3: TGTGCCAGCAGCTTCCAGGGGAAAGATACGCAGTATTTT. Residues: CASSFQGKDTQYF. The full variable domain, with the rest looked up from reference TRBV9 and TRBJ2-3, is DSGVTQTPKHLITATGQRVTLRCSPRSGDLSVYWYQQSLDQGLQFLIQYYNGEERAKGNILERFSAQQFPDLHSELNLSSLELGDSALYFCASSFQGKDTQYFGPGTRLTVL.

The rearrangement joins TRBV19 to TRBJ2-1, with D uncertain. The CDR3 spans 13 residues. Between the trimmed V and J ends, which lost 1 base and 7 bases, there was a span of 8 bases. Looked up from germline, CDR1 is LNHDA and CDR2 is SQIVND (reference sequence). CDR3 nucleotide sequence: TGTGCCAGTAGTATAGTCGCGACGAATGAGCAGTTCTTC. Amino acid sequence: CASSIVATNEQFF.

This chain uses TRBV27 with TRBJ2-3; D uncertain. There are 16 residues in the CDR3. Germline V gene lookup returns CDR1 MNHEY and CDR2 SMNVEV (reference sequence). V lost 5 bases and J 1 base, leaving 16 bases between the germline ends. DNA for the CDR3: TGTGCCAGCAGTCCCTACAGAACTGGTGGCACAGATACGCAGTATTTT. Translated, it gives CASSPYRTGGTDTQYF.

This clonotype was observed a few times. V and J are TRBV6-5 and TRBJ2-1; D not certain. The CDR3 length is 15 residues. Germline V CDR1 and CDR2: MNHEY, SVGAGI. V lost 5 bases, J lost 0 bases, and 11 bases lay in between. CDR3 amino acids: CASSPDKSSYNEQFF. CDR3 in DNA: TGTGCCAGCAGTCCTGACAAGAGCTCCTACAATGAGCAGTTCTTC.

V is TRBV20-1 and J is TRBJ2-7; 7 bases line up with TRBD1. Germline V gives CDR1 DFQATT, CDR2 SNEGSKA (reference sequence). J lost 1 base, V lost 7 bases, and 4 bases had no gene match. The length of the CDR3 is 12 residues. The CDR3 sequence: CSGLQGSYEQYF. The DNA of the CDR3 is TGCAGTGGATTACAGGGGTCCTACGAGCAGTACTTC.

CDR3 sequence: CASSQLPGQGANYGYTF. DNA of the CDR3: TGTGCCAGTAGTCAACTTCCAGGACAGGGGGCCAACTATGGCTACACCTTC. The V gene is TRBV19, the J gene TRBJ1-2, with 11 positions matching TRBD1. The germline gives CDR1 LNHDA, CDR2 SQIVND (reference sequence). The CDR3 consists of 17 residues. Germline trimming cut 5 bases from V and 2 bases from J; bases unmatched to any gene: 10.

This clonotype showed up just once. The chain has TRBV14 and TRBJ2-1; TRBD1 aligns across 8 bases. Germline V gene data show CDR1 as SGHDN and CDR2 as FVKESK. The CDR3 has 18 residues. J lost 8 bases, V lost 0 bases, and 15 bases had no gene match. The CDR3 here is CASSQDSVRTGYLDEQFF. The CDR3 DNA sequence: TGTGCCAGCAGCCAAGACTCGGTAAGGACAGGGTACTTGGATGAGCAGTTCTTC. The full variable domain, completed using reference TRBV14 and TRBJ2-1, is EAGVTQFPSHSVIEKGQTVTLRCDPISGHDNLYWYRRVMGKEIKFLLHFVKESKQDESGMPNNRFLAERTGGTYSTLKVQPAELEDSGVYFCASSQDSVRTGYLDEQFFGPGTRLTVL.

This clonotype was seen a single time. J is TRBJ1-5 and V is TRBV18, with D possibly matching TRBD1 (6 bases). Germline CDR1 is KGHSH and CDR2 is LQKENI. V lost 2 bases, J lost 4 bases, and 12 bases lay in between. The CDR3 runs to 15 residues. CDR3 region: CASSPVGGLNQPQHF. The CDR3 bases are TGTGCCAGCTCACCAGTTGGGGGGCTTAATCAGCCCCAGCATTTT. The full variable domain, with the rest looked up from reference TRBV18 and TRBJ1-5, is NAGVMQNPRHLVRRRGQEARLRCSPMKGHSHVYWYRQLPEEGLKFMVYLQKENIIDESGMPKERFSAEFPKEGPSILRIQQVVRGDSAAYFCASSPVGGLNQPQHFGDGTRLSIL.

This sequence joins TRBV4-3 and TRBJ1-2; TRBD1 agrees at 8 bases. The trim removed 3 bases at V and 8 bases at J, leaving 5 bases unmatched. Per germline, CDR1 LGHNA and CDR2 YSLEER. The CDR3 is 13 residues long. This CDR3 reads CASSHDRGGGYTF. The DNA of the CDR3 is TGCGCCAGCAGCCACGACAGGGGAGGCGGCTACACCTTC.

The chain carries TRBV4-1 and TRBJ1-2, with TRBD1 identical over 7 bases. V shed 5 bases and J 4 bases; nucleotides not matched to a gene: 7. Germline values: CDR1 MGHRA, CDR2 YSYEKL. The CDR3 is made up of 14 amino acids. The CDR3, as DNA: TGCGCCAGCAGCGGACCGGGACAGAGCTATGGCTACACCTTC. This translates into CASSGPGQSYGYTF.

Comments on this clonotype: Its ends do not fully match the called genes, so a read error is possible. The gene calls are TRBV19 and TRBJ2-3; 8 bases are a match to TRBD1. This CDR3 is built from 14 residues. Germline CDR1 is LNHDA and CDR2 is SQIVND (reference sequence). CDR3 loop: CTSTRTGITDTQYF. The CDR3 DNA reads as TGTACCAGTACCCGGACAGGGATCACAGATACACAGTATTTT.

This sequence joins TRBV2 and TRBJ1-5; no clear D gene. In germline, CDR1 is SNHLY, CDR2 FYNNEI. Deletions cut 6 bases from V and 11 bases from J, with 26 bases between. This CDR3 contains 16 residues. CDR3 DNA sequence: TGTGCCAGCAGAACATCTAGCCCGGGAGGGCAAAGGGCCCAGCATTTT. Its protein product is CASRTSSPGGQRAQHF.

This clonotype came up a few times. The chain is built from TRBV20-1 and TRBJ2-2, with 7 bases aligning to TRBD1. The length of the CDR3 is 13 residues. Germline assignment: CDR1 DFQATT and CDR2 SNEGSKA (reference sequence). Trimming at V came to 6 bases and at J to 6 bases, leaving 7 bases not matched to a gene. The CDR3 DNA follows: TGCAGTGCGAGACCGGGGACAGCCGGGGAGCTGTTTTTT. It codes for CSARPGTAGELFF.

The CDR3 nucleotides read TGTGCCAGTAGTGGCAGACAGGGGTGGATCAATGAGCAGTTCTTC. It is translated as CASSGRQGWINEQFF. V is TRBV19 and J is TRBJ2-1; 8 bases fit TRBD1. Germline CDR1 LNHDA, CDR2 SQIVND (reference sequence). The V and J ends lost 5 bases and 6 bases, in that order; junction bases with no gene match: 9. The CDR3 sequence is 15 residues long.

The chain joins TRBV6-2 or TRBV6-3 to TRBJ2-3; 11 bases align to TRBD2. Germline lookup yields CDR1 MNHEY and CDR2 SVGEGT. The V segment lost 6 bases and the J segment 5 bases; nucleotides outside the gene matches: 10. The CDR3 contains 16 residues. DNA for the CDR3: TGTGCCAGCAGATACCCACTAGCGGGGGTGGAAGATACGCAGTATTTT. Residues: CASRYPLAGVEDTQYF.

The chain joins TRBV13 to TRBJ2-4; 7 nucleotides match TRBD1. The CDR3 runs 16 residues. V lost 6 bases to trimming and J lost 2 bases; unmatched junction nucleotides: 10. Per germline, CDR1 PRHDT and CDR2 FYEKMQ (reference sequence). This chain's CDR3 is CASSSDRDGSKNIQYF. The CDR3 bases are TGTGCCAGCAGTTCTGACAGGGACGGATCCAAAAACATTCAGTACTTC. Drawing the rest from reference TRBV13 and TRBJ2-4, the complete variable domain is AAGVIQSPRHLIKEKRETATLKCYPIPRHDTVYWYQQGPGQDPQFLISFYEKMQSDKGSIPDRFSAQQFSDYHSELNMSSLELGDSALYFCASSSDRDGSKNIQYFGAGTRLSVL.

In its sample, this clonotype was seen many times. The chain employs TRBV7-2 and TRBJ1-5; unclear D gene. Germline CDR1 SGHTA, CDR2 FQGNSA. The CDR3 is made up of 15 amino acids. Trimming removed 2 bases from V and 3 bases from J, with 11 bases in between. The DNA of the CDR3 is TGTGCCAGCAGCTTACCGGGAAGGTACAATCAGCCCCAGCATTTT. Its translation is CASSLPGRYNQPQHF.

This clonotype was counted only a few times. The chain couples TRBV4-1 to TRBJ1-1; D is ambiguous. The CDR3 contains 17 residues. The ends were cut back, 1 base at V and 3 bases at J, with 18 bases in the middle. Per the germline V gene, CDR1 is MGHRA and CDR2 is YSYEKL. CDR3 in DNA: TGCGCCAGCAGCCAAGTAGGGAACATCTTTTACGACACTGAAGCTTTCTTT. It codes for CASSQVGNIFYDTEAFF.

J is TRBJ2-7 and V is TRBV5-6, with D possibly matching TRBD2 (7 bases). The V end was cut by 5 bases, the J end by 2 bases, with 11 bases between. The CDR3 contains 13 residues. Germline CDR1 reads SGHDT; CDR2 reads YYEEEE. This CDR3 reads CASRDSGTYEQYV. Written as DNA, the CDR3 is TGTGCCAGCAGGGACAGCGGGACCTACGAGCAGTACGTC.

This sequence joins TRBV27 and TRBJ1-2; tentative D call: TRBD1 (5 bases). Germline CDR1 reads MNHEY; CDR2 reads SMNVEV (reference sequence). The CDR3 consists of 12 residues. With 6 bases removed from V and 8 bases from J, the gap between germline ends came to 13 bases. CDR3 in amino acids: CASSPYGGGYTF. The CDR3 bases are TGTGCCAGCAGCCCCTATGGGGGAGGCTACACCTTC.